One TCR beta chain is described in this entry. Its antigen is currently unknown. This CDR3 contains 13 residues. Germline V gene lookup returns CDR1 LGHNA and CDR2 YSLEER. V shed 4 bases and J 3 bases; nucleotides not matched to a gene: 2. The data originate from a study of OX40 agonist ivuxolimab in advanced cancers. In the study overall: Patients treated during dose escalation were battling hepatocellular carcinoma, melanoma, renal cell or head and neck cancer.

Findings and caveats of the study: The specificity for antigen of the expanded peripheral T cells was not determined. The study found among the lowest clonal expansion in partial responders at 0.1-3.0 mg/kg. Both blood CD4+ and CD8+ T cells showed clonal growth by week 6 at 0.1 to 3.0 mg/kg.

The data were produced by immunoSEQ multiplex PCR, yet TCRdb's version contains in-frame clones alone and is incomplete. This table holds about 70,000 clones, 90% to 95% found once. The sequenced sample was CD4+ or CD8+ T cells sorted from blood, obtained in a trial of the OX40 agonist ivuxolimab. This TCR was sampled from an adult with an advanced solid tumor such as melanoma, head and neck, liver or kidney cancer. This chain links TRBV4-3 with TRBJ2-7; 8 nucleotides match TRBD1. CDR3 in amino acids: CASSRDRGYEQYF. CDR3 in DNA: TGCGCCAGCAGCCGAGACAGGGGCTACGAGCAGTACTTC.